A selection of T cell receptor beta chains follows, all from one sample in a study of blood T cell repertoires in COVID-19. The method was immunoSEQ multiplex PCR; TCRdb's version includes in-frame clones alone and lacks a portion of them. The data contain some 510,000 clones, roughly 90% of them seen just once; the ten biggest clones take up less than 2%. Sequenced input: PBMCs or T cells enriched from blood (not recorded which). These TCRs come from a woman in her thirties or forties who had recovered from COVID-19. Both conserved end residues are part of each CDR3. A D gene is named only where the DNA matches it firmly. The listing skips clone size in some rows; elsewhere it reads once, few, many or a size class.

clone size: .; V gene: TRBV5-1; J gene: TRBJ1-2; D gene: TRBD1; CDR3 protein: CASRTGGEGNYGYTF; CDR3 DNA: TGCGCCAGCAGGACAGGGGGCGAAGGTAACTATGGCTACACCTTC
clone size: .; V gene: TRBV5-4; J gene: TRBJ2-1; D gene: TRBD2; CDR3 protein: CASSLATSRTYNEQFF; CDR3 DNA: TGTGCCAGCAGCTTGGCGACTAGCCGTACTTACAATGAGCAGTTCTTC
clone size: .; V gene: TRBV4-3; J gene: TRBJ1-1; D gene: .; CDR3 protein: CASSQDSGATEAFF; CDR3 DNA: TGCGCCAGCAGCCAAGATAGCGGAGCCACTGAAGCTTTCTTT
clone size: .; V gene: TRBV5-4; J gene: TRBJ1-1; D gene: .; CDR3 protein: CASSLAVTQNTEAFF; CDR3 DNA: TGTGCCAGCAGCTTGGCCGTTACTCAGAACACTGAAGCTTTCTTT
clone size: .; V gene: TRBV9; J gene: TRBJ1-1; D gene: .; CDR3 protein: CASSVGGTTEAFF; CDR3 DNA: TGTGCCAGCAGCGTAGGTGGGACAACTGAAGCTTTCTTT
clone size: .; V gene: TRBV9; J gene: TRBJ2-1; D gene: TRBD2; CDR3 protein: CASSGRLAGGPIEQFF; CDR3 DNA: TGTGCCAGCAGCGGAAGATTAGCGGGAGGGCCTATTGAGCAGTTCTTC
clone size: .; V gene: TRBV6-1; J gene: TRBJ2-5; D gene: TRBD2; CDR3 protein: CASSERLAGGYETQYF; CDR3 DNA: TGTGCCAGCAGTGAAAGACTAGCGGGAGGGTATGAGACCCAGTACTTC
clone size: .; V gene: TRBV20-1; J gene: TRBJ2-7; D gene: .; CDR3 protein: CSASSLANTYEQYF; CDR3 DNA: TGCAGTGCTAGTTCTTTAGCGAATACCTACGAGCAGTACTTC
clone size: .; V gene: TRBV6-1; J gene: TRBJ1-1; D gene: .; CDR3 protein: CASSETGVGTEAFF; CDR3 DNA: TGTGCCAGCAGTGAGACAGGCGTTGGTACTGAAGCTTTCTTT
clone size: .; V gene: TRBV11-3; J gene: TRBJ2-3; D gene: .; CDR3 protein: CASSAGLPAPDTQYF; CDR3 DNA: TGTGCCAGCAGCGCCGGACTCCCCGCCCCAGATACGCAGTATTTT
clone size: .; V gene: TRBV18; J gene: TRBJ1-3; D gene: .; CDR3 protein: CASSDSSGNTIYF; CDR3 DNA: TGTGCCAGCTCAGACAGCTCTGGAAACACCATATATTTT
clone size: .; V gene: TRBV5-8; J gene: TRBJ1-2; D gene: .; CDR3 protein: CASSLVRERGYGYTF; CDR3 DNA: TGTGCCAGCAGCTTGGTCCGAGAGCGAGGCTATGGCTACACCTTC
clone size: .; V gene: TRBV6-2/TRBV6-3; J gene: TRBJ2-7; D gene: .; CDR3 protein: CASSDNPQVNEQYF; CDR3 DNA: TGTGCCAGCAGTGATAACCCCCAGGTGAACGAGCAGTACTTC
clone size: .; V gene: TRBV19; J gene: TRBJ2-3; D gene: TRBD2; CDR3 protein: CASSTATGAGGPTDTQYF; CDR3 DNA: TGTGCCAGTTCAACGGCGACTGGGGCGGGAGGGCCCACAGATACGCAGTATTTT
clone size: .; V gene: TRBV4-3; J gene: TRBJ2-3; D gene: .; CDR3 protein: CASSQDLGLQGRSTDTQYF; CDR3 DNA: TGCGCCAGCAGCCAAGACCTGGGACTTCAGGGCCGTAGCACAGATACGCAGTATTTT
clone size: few; V gene: TRBV7-8; J gene: TRBJ1-5; D gene: .; CDR3 protein: CASSHRPQVHQPQHF; CDR3 DNA: TGTGCCAGCAGTCATAGACCACAGGTCCATCAGCCCCAGCATTTT
clone size: .; V gene: TRBV5-4; J gene: TRBJ2-7; D gene: .; CDR3 protein: CASSQDFYEQYF; CDR3 DNA: TGTGCCAGCAGCCAAGACTTCTACGAGCAGTACTTC
clone size: .; V gene: TRBV7-2; J gene: TRBJ1-2; D gene: TRBD1; CDR3 protein: CASSLAGTEGYGYTF; CDR3 DNA: TGTGCCAGCAGCTTAGCCGGGACAGAAGGCTATGGCTACACCTTC
clone size: .; V gene: TRBV3-1/TRBV3-2; J gene: TRBJ1-6; D gene: .; CDR3 protein: CASSQEGRPLHF; CDR3 DNA: TGTGCCAGCAGCCAAGAGGGGAGGCCCCTCCACTTT
clone size: .; V gene: TRBV7-2; J gene: TRBJ1-2; D gene: .; CDR3 protein: CASSSLKQGISGYTF; CDR3 DNA: TGTGCCAGCAGCTCCCTCAAACAGGGTATAAGTGGCTACACCTTC
clone size: .; V gene: TRBV11-2; J gene: TRBJ2-3; D gene: .; CDR3 protein: CASSFDGANTDTQYF; CDR3 DNA: TGTGCCAGCAGCTTCGACGGAGCGAACACAGATACGCAGTATTTT
clone size: once; V gene: TRBV7-2; J gene: TRBJ1-2; D gene: TRBD1; CDR3 protein: CASSLGRQGNGYTF; CDR3 DNA: TGTGCCAGCAGCTTAGGAAGACAGGGGAATGGCTACACCTTC
clone size: .; V gene: TRBV19; J gene: TRBJ2-3; D gene: TRBD1; CDR3 protein: CASSGRTGGGTDTQYF; CDR3 DNA: TGTGCCAGTAGTGGACGGACAGGGGGTGGCACAGATACGCAGTATTTT
clone size: .; V gene: TRBV6-5; J gene: TRBJ1-4; D gene: .; CDR3 protein: CASRGQPNEKLFF; CDR3 DNA: TGTGCCAGCAGAGGACAACCTAATGAAAAACTGTTTTTT
clone size: .; V gene: TRBV18; J gene: TRBJ1-5; D gene: .; CDR3 protein: CASSPGQSNQPQHF; CDR3 DNA: TGTGCCAGCTCACCAGGACAGAGCAATCAGCCCCAGCATTTT
clone size: .; V gene: TRBV27; J gene: TRBJ2-2; D gene: .; CDR3 protein: CASSLWSVGNTGELFF; CDR3 DNA: TGTGCCAGCAGTTTATGGTCCGTCGGGAACACCGGGGAGCTGTTTTTT
clone size: few; V gene: TRBV7-6; J gene: TRBJ1-3; D gene: .; CDR3 protein: CASSIAGNTIYF; CDR3 DNA: TGTGCCAGCAGCATCGCTGGAAACACCATATATTTT
clone size: .; V gene: TRBV4-1; J gene: TRBJ2-3; D gene: TRBD2; CDR3 protein: CASSQEEETSGRADTQYF; CDR3 DNA: TGCGCCAGCAGCCAAGAAGAGGAGACTAGCGGGAGGGCGGATACGCAGTATTTT
clone size: .; V gene: TRBV6-2/TRBV6-3; J gene: TRBJ2-7; D gene: TRBD2; CDR3 protein: CASSYSGRTYEQYF; CDR3 DNA: TGTGCCAGCAGTTACTCCGGGAGGACCTACGAGCAGTACTTC
clone size: .; V gene: TRBV5-6; J gene: TRBJ1-4; D gene: TRBD1; CDR3 protein: CASSWDRGSEKLFF; CDR3 DNA: TGTGCCAGCAGCTGGGACAGGGGCTCTGAAAAACTGTTTTTT
clone size: once; V gene: TRBV25-1; J gene: TRBJ2-7; D gene: .; CDR3 protein: CASSVTGTYEQYF; CDR3 DNA: TGTGCCAGCAGTGTAACAGGAACCTACGAGCAGTACTTC
clone size: .; V gene: TRBV4-2; J gene: TRBJ2-7; D gene: .; CDR3 protein: CASSPLKREERYEQYF; CDR3 DNA: TGTGCCAGCAGCCCCCTGAAGAGGGAGGAGAGGTACGAGCAGTACTTC
clone size: .; V gene: TRBV11-2; J gene: TRBJ1-2; D gene: TRBD1; CDR3 protein: CASSLRTGLKVYGYTF; CDR3 DNA: TGTGCCAGCAGCTTACGGACAGGGCTGAAAGTCTATGGCTACACCTTC
clone size: .; V gene: TRBV10-3; J gene: TRBJ1-5; D gene: TRBD1; CDR3 protein: CAISSGTGPGSNQPQHF; CDR3 DNA: TGTGCCATCAGCTCCGGGACAGGCCCGGGGAGCAATCAGCCCCAGCATTTT
clone size: .; V gene: TRBV5-1; J gene: TRBJ2-1; D gene: .; CDR3 protein: CASSLRRSSYNEQFF; CDR3 DNA: TGCGCCAGCAGCTTAAGGCGGAGCTCCTACAATGAGCAGTTCTTC
clone size: .; V gene: TRBV12-3/TRBV12-4; J gene: TRBJ1-1; D gene: TRBD1; CDR3 protein: CASSLGTGAEAFF; CDR3 DNA: TGTGCCAGCAGTCTTGGGACAGGTGCTGAAGCTTTCTTT
clone size: .; V gene: TRBV6-2/TRBV6-3; J gene: TRBJ2-5; D gene: TRBD2; CDR3 protein: CASSYETSGRAGETQYF; CDR3 DNA: TGTGCCAGCAGTTATGAGACTAGCGGGAGGGCCGGTGAGACCCAGTACTTC
clone size: .; V gene: TRBV12-3/TRBV12-4; J gene: TRBJ2-2; D gene: TRBD1; CDR3 protein: CASGQATGELFF; CDR3 DNA: TGTGCCAGCGGACAGGCCACCGGGGAGCTGTTTTTT
clone size: once; V gene: TRBV12-3/TRBV12-4; J gene: TRBJ1-2; D gene: TRBD1; CDR3 protein: CASSLGDRTGYTF; CDR3 DNA: TGTGCCAGCAGTTTAGGGGACAGGACTGGCTACACCTTC
clone size: .; V gene: TRBV5-8; J gene: TRBJ2-2; D gene: TRBD1; CDR3 protein: CASSYGTGDTGELFF; CDR3 DNA: TGTGCCAGCAGCTACGGGACAGGGGACACCGGGGAGCTGTTTTTT
clone size: .; V gene: TRBV29-1; J gene: TRBJ2-1; D gene: TRBD1; CDR3 protein: CSVGDRYNEQFF; CDR3 DNA: TGCAGCGTTGGGGACAGGTACAATGAGCAGTTCTTC
clone size: once; V gene: TRBV2; J gene: TRBJ1-4; D gene: .; CDR3 protein: CASSLIQEKLFF; CDR3 DNA: TGTGCCAGCAGCCTAATACAGGAAAAACTGTTTTTT